The present entry profiles one T cell receptor beta chain with its context. The data were taken from a study of blood T cell repertoires in COVID-19. Study overall: In each case, the material was cDNA or gDNA derived from T cells, B-cell-depleted T cells, or PBMCs.

In the authors' workflow: By means of reference gene primer amplification, nucleated cell counts were estimated. Measured with immunoSEQ multiplex PCR; TCRdb has only the in-frame clones, and not every one. D and trimming were read from the DNA, whereas the V and J calls and clone size are those reported in that table. The sample records 100,000 to 120,000 clones, about 85% being singletons. This CDR3 is built from 13 residues. Trimming cost V 1 base and J 6 bases, with 6 bases left between them. Germline values: CDR1 SGHTA, CDR2 FQGTGA. The chain carries TRBV7-3 and TRBJ2-2, with D uncertain. The TCR comes from a human donor in a cohort sampled during active COVID-19. The sequenced sample consisted of peripheral blood. CDR3 in amino acids: CASSLIPAGELFF. For the CDR3, the DNA is TGTGCCAGCAGCTTAATTCCCGCCGGGGAGCTGTTTTTT.